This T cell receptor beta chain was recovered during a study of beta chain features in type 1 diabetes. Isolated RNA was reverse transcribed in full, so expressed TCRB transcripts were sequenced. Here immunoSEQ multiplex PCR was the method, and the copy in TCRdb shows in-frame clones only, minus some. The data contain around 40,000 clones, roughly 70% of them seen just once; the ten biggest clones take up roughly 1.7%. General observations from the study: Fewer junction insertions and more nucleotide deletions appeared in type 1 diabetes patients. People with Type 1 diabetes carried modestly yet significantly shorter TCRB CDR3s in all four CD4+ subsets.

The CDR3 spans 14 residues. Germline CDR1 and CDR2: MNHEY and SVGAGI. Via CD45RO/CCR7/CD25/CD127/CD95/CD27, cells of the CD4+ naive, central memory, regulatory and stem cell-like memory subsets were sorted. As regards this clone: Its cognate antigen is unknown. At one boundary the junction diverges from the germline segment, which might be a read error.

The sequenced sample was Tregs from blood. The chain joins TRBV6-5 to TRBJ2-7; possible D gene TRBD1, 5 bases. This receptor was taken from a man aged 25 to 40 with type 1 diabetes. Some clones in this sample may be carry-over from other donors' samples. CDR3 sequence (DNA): TGTGCCATCAGTGAGTCGCCAGGGCTCGACGAGCAGTACTTC. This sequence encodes CAISESPGLDEQYF.